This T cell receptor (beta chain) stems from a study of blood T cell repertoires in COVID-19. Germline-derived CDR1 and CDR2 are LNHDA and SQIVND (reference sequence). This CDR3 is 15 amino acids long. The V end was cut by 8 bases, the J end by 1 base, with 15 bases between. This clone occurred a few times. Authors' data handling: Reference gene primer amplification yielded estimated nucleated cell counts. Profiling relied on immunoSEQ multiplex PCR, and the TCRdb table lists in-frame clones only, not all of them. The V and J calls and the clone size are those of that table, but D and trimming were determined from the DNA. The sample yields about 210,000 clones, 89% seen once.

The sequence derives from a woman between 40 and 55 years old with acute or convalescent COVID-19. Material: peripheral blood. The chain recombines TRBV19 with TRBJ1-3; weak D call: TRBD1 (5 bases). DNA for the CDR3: TGTGCCAGTGCCAATTCAGGGTCATCTGGAAACACCATATATTTT. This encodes CASANSGSSGNTIYF.